This T cell receptor (beta chain) was sequenced in a study of long-term antiretroviral therapy in people with HIV. On the study more broadly: Specimens dating back about a decade before the 2015 immediate-ART recommendation are the oldest included.

In each sample, roughly 1-11 million cryopreserved PBMC were present before DNA extraction. V was trimmed by 1 base and J by 5 bases, leaving 11 bases between them. The CDR3 spans 15 residues. Germline CDR1 and CDR2: MDHEN and SYDVKM. Sequencing used immunoSEQ v3.0 at survey level. Profiled with immunoSEQ multiplex PCR; TCRdb holds only in-frame clones, not every one. The profile shows approximately 22,000 clones, approximately 80% of them singletons. This clone was seen once. Antigen: not known. Whole-study findings and limits: Compared with controls, HIV repertoires showed narrower CDR3 length ranges. Missing from the dataset were any data on ART adherence, viral resistance or therapy changes.

The TCR comes from a man aged 45 to 65 with HIV. V is TRBV28 and J is TRBJ1-4; D is undetermined. Sequences were derived from unsorted PBMCs, sampled 3 years after starting antiretroviral therapy. CDR3 sequence: CASSLSPSRNEKLFF. DNA for the CDR3: TGTGCCAGCAGTTTATCCCCCAGCCGGAATGAAAAACTGTTTTTT. The full variable domain, in which reference TRBV28 and TRBJ1-4 provide the parts outside the CDR3, is DVKVTQSSRYLVKRTGEKVFLECVQDMDHENMFWYRQDPGLGLRLIYFSYDVKMKEKGDIPEGYSVSREKKERFSLILESASTNQTSMYLCASSLSPSRNEKLFFGSGTQLSVL.